This is a list of T cell receptor beta chains from one sample in a study of blood T cell repertoires in COVID-19. Profiled with immunoSEQ multiplex PCR; TCRdb holds only in-frame clones, not every one. The data hold 150,000 to 200,000 clones, with around 90% observed a single time. Sequenced sample: peripheral blood. These receptors were taken from a man over 45 with acute or convalescent COVID-19. The CDR3 runs from the conserved cysteine through the conserved F or W. D genes are given only for firm matches. Part of the rows lack a size; the others show once, few, many or a class for expanded clones.

D gene	V gene	J gene	clone size	CDR3 length	CDR3 protein	CDR3 DNA
NA	TRBV5-6	TRBJ1-6	NA	16	CASTLWSGAYNSPLHF	TGTGCCAGCACCCTTTGGTCGGGGGCCTATAATTCACCCCTCCACTTT
NA	TRBV15	TRBJ2-1	NA	15	CATSRELTAGYEQFF	TGTGCCACCAGCAGAGAGCTCACAGCAGGGTATGAGCAGTTCTTC
NA	TRBV28	TRBJ1-3	once	14	CASSQRGGGNTIYF	TGTGCCAGCAGTCAGCGTGGAGGGGGAAACACCATATATTTT
TRBD1	TRBV4-2	TRBJ1-5	NA	15	CASSKQGASNQPQHF	TGTGCCAGCAGTAAACAGGGGGCCAGTAATCAGCCCCAGCATTTT
NA	TRBV3-1/TRBV3-2	TRBJ2-5	NA	14	CASSPWTTKETQYF	TGTGCCAGCAGCCCCTGGACTACTAAAGAGACCCAGTACTTC
TRBD1	TRBV18	TRBJ2-3	NA	14	CASSPGTGLATQYF	TGTGCCAGCTCACCAGGGACAGGGCTTGCTACGCAGTATTTT
TRBD1	TRBV30	TRBJ1-6	NA	13	CACSGTGSSPLHF	TGTGCCTGCTCCGGGACAGGGAGTTCACCCCTCCACTTT
NA	TRBV24-1	TRBJ1-2	NA	13	CATSEGSSAGYTF	TGTGCCACCAGTGAGGGGAGTTCTGCTGGCTACACCTTC
NA	TRBV28	TRBJ1-5	NA	16	CASSLGGGLVDQPQHF	TGTGCCAGCAGCCTAGGGGGTGGTCTGGTCGATCAGCCCCAGCATTTT
TRBD1	TRBV19	TRBJ2-7	NA	15	CASSRTRQGAYEQYF	TGTGCCAGTAGTAGAACGAGACAGGGGGCCTACGAGCAGTACTTC
NA	TRBV4-2	TRBJ1-2	NA	14	CASSQNRQSYGYTF	TGTGCCAGCAGCCAAAACAGGCAGTCCTATGGCTACACCTTC
NA	TRBV24-1	TRBJ1-5	NA	16	CATSESGTGRNQPQHF	TGTGCCACCAGTGAATCCGGGACCGGGAGGAATCAGCCCCAGCATTTT
TRBD1	TRBV14	TRBJ1-6	NA	14	CASSQGTGVSPLHF	TGTGCCAGCAGCCAGGGGACAGGGGTTTCACCCCTCCACTTT
TRBD2	TRBV9	TRBJ2-3	once	14	CASTRLAQTDTQYF	TGTGCCAGCACGCGACTAGCTCAGACAGATACGCAGTATTTT
NA	TRBV5-1	TRBJ1-1	NA	14	CASSLVTGGTEAFF	TGCGCCAGCAGCTTGGTGACGGGGGGTACCGAAGCTTTCTTT
TRBD2	TRBV6-6	TRBJ2-2	NA	16	CASSRGTSGNTGELFF	TGTGCCAGCAGTCGAGGGACTAGCGGTAACACCGGGGAGCTGTTTTTT
NA	TRBV6-6	TRBJ1-2	few	13	CASRGGGNYGYTF	TGTGCCAGCAGGGGGGGAGGGAACTATGGCTACACCTTC
NA	TRBV6-5	TRBJ1-2	NA	16	CASSSPASGTGFRSTF	TGTGCCAGCAGTTCCCCGGCCTCCGGTACAGGGTTTCGGTCCACCTTC
NA	TRBV5-8	TRBJ2-3	NA	15	CASSLRGANTDTQYF	TGTGCCAGCAGCTTGCGGGGGGCAAACACAGATACGCAGTATTTT
NA	TRBV7-3	TRBJ2-1	NA	15	CASSAPGAGLNEQFF	TGTGCCAGCAGCGCCCCAGGGGCCGGGCTTAATGAGCAGTTCTTC
TRBD1	TRBV5-4	TRBJ2-5	NA	15	CASSTDRAMGETQYF	TGTGCCAGCAGTACCGACAGGGCGATGGGTGAGACCCAGTACTTC
TRBD2	TRBV15	TRBJ2-5	NA	14	CATSRWREEETQYF	TGTGCCACCAGCAGGTGGCGGGAGGAGGAGACCCAGTACTTC
TRBD1	TRBV7-3	TRBJ1-1	NA	13	CASSFLQGWEAFF	TGTGCCAGCAGCTTCCTACAGGGGTGGGAGGCTTTCTTT
NA	TRBV20-1	TRBJ2-1	NA	11	CSASWRNEQFF	TGCAGTGCTAGTTGGCGGAATGAGCAGTTCTTC
NA	TRBV28	TRBJ1-1	NA	14	CACPQGQVSTEAFF	TGTGCCTGCCCCCAGGGTCAGGTCAGCACTGAAGCTTTCTTT
NA	TRBV6-6	TRBJ2-2	NA	16	CASSRRTVVTTGELFF	TGTGCCAGCAGTCGAAGGACAGTCGTTACCACCGGGGAGCTGTTTTTT
NA	TRBV4-1	TRBJ1-1	NA	14	CASSQDRSNTEAFF	TGCGCCAGCAGCCAAGACAGAAGTAACACTGAAGCTTTCTTT
TRBD1	TRBV6-4	TRBJ1-5	few	15	CASSDVTGGRQPQHF	TGTGCCAGCAGTGACGTAACAGGGGGCCGGCAGCCCCAGCATTTT
NA	TRBV27	TRBJ1-2	NA	14	CARSKGGGGYGYTF	TGTGCCAGGTCTAAGGGGGGCGGGGGCTATGGCTACACCTTC
NA	TRBV28	TRBJ1-2	NA	16	CASSLLADGDGYGYTF	TGTGCCAGCAGTTTATTAGCGGACGGAGACGGGTATGGCTACACCTTC
TRBD1	TRBV20-1	TRBJ2-1	few	15	CSASPGQGTYNEQFF	TGCAGTGCTAGTCCTGGACAGGGTACATACAATGAGCAGTTCTTC
TRBD1	TRBV29-1	TRBJ2-3	NA	15	CSVERTGGAGDTQYF	TGCAGCGTTGAGAGGACAGGGGGCGCCGGGGATACGCAGTATTTT
NA	TRBV6-1	TRBJ1-5	NA	14	CASSEQGLDQPQHF	TGTGCCAGCAGTGAACAGGGGTTGGATCAGCCCCAGCATTTT
NA	TRBV25-1	TRBJ1-3	NA	15	CASSGDAVAGNTIYF	TGTGCCAGCAGTGGAGACGCGGTTGCCGGAAACACCATATATTTT
NA	TRBV5-1	TRBJ2-1	NA	14	CASRMGATLNEQFF	TGCGCCAGTCGTATGGGGGCGACACTCAATGAGCAGTTCTTC
NA	TRBV4-2	TRBJ1-4	NA	16	CASSQPMAPGAQKLFF	TGTGCCAGCAGTCAACCTATGGCCCCGGGAGCTCAAAAACTGTTTTTT
TRBD2	TRBV28	TRBJ2-2	NA	17	CASSAPLAGGNTGELFF	TGTGCCAGCAGTGCCCCCCTAGCGGGAGGGAACACCGGGGAGCTGTTTTTT
TRBD2	TRBV11-2	TRBJ2-1	NA	15	CASRLGTSELLDLFF	TGTGCCAGCAGGTTGGGGACTAGCGAGCTCCTCGATCTGTTCTTC
TRBD2	TRBV19	TRBJ2-1	NA	17	CASSSRTSGSRNNEQFF	TGTGCCAGTAGTTCTCGGACTAGCGGGAGTCGCAACAATGAGCAGTTCTTC
NA	TRBV27	TRBJ2-1	NA	11	CASKGFNEQFF	TGTGCCAGCAAGGGGTTCAATGAGCAGTTCTTC
TRBD1	TRBV6-5	TRBJ1-2	NA	14	CASSTGTGGRGYTF	TGTGCCAGCTCGACTGGGACAGGGGGCCGTGGCTACACCTTC
TRBD1	TRBV5-6	TRBJ1-3	NA	16	CASSLGQGRIGNTIYF	TGTGCCAGCAGCTTGGGACAGGGCCGAATCGGAAACACCATATATTTT
TRBD1	TRBV7-2	TRBJ2-3	NA	18	CASSLAMGQGTRTDTQYF	TGTGCCAGCAGCTTAGCTATGGGACAGGGGACTCGCACAGATACGCAGTATTTT
NA	TRBV10-3	TRBJ1-3	NA	15	CAISEGTSSGNTIYF	TGTGCCATCAGTGAGGGGACTAGCTCTGGAAACACCATATATTTT
TRBD1	TRBV5-1	TRBJ1-6	NA	17	CASSQTGLVAFNSPLHF	TGCGCCAGCAGCCAGACAGGGTTGGTGGCCTTTAATTCACCCCTCCACTTT
TRBD1	TRBV11-2	TRBJ2-7	once	15	CASRTTGGASYEQYF	TGTGCCAGCAGGACGACAGGGGGCGCCTCCTACGAGCAGTACTTC
NA	TRBV4-2	TRBJ2-1	NA	14	CASNHPGGYNEQFF	TGTGCCAGCAACCATCCAGGGGGGTACAATGAGCAGTTCTTC
TRBD1	TRBV7-9	TRBJ2-7	NA	15	CASSRGQGISGEQYF	TGTGCCAGCAGCAGGGGACAGGGCATTAGTGGGGAGCAGTACTTC
NA	TRBV3-1/TRBV3-2	TRBJ2-4	NA	14	CASSQSPDTRLQYF	TGTGCCAGCAGCCAATCCCCGGACACCCGACTTCAGTACTTC
NA	TRBV10-3	TRBJ2-5	NA	14	CAISSTVDQETQYF	TGTGCCATCAGTTCGACAGTAGACCAAGAGACCCAGTACTTC
NA	TRBV29-1	TRBJ1-6	NA	13	CSVAEGENSPLHF	TGCAGCGTTGCCGAGGGGGAGAATTCACCCCTCCACTTT
NA	TRBV6-4	TRBJ1-4	NA	13	CASSDLTDEKLFF	TGTGCCAGCAGTGACCTGACAGACGAAAAACTGTTTTTT
NA	TRBV3-1/TRBV3-2	TRBJ1-2	few	12	CASSQRDYGYTF	TGTGCCAGCAGCCAACGGGACTATGGCTACACCTTC
TRBD2	TRBV11-2	TRBJ2-7	NA	18	CASSSRPPGAGGPYEQYF	TGTGCCAGCAGCTCTAGGCCCCCGGGGGCGGGAGGGCCATACGAGCAGTACTTC
TRBD2	TRBV5-1	TRBJ2-5	NA	17	CASSLLAGGYGEETQYF	TGCGCCAGCAGCTTGCTAGCGGGAGGCTATGGTGAAGAGACCCAGTACTTC
TRBD1	TRBV28	TRBJ2-3	NA	18	CASRTDRGGSGLTDTQYF	TGTGCCAGCAGGACTGACAGGGGGGGATCGGGGCTCACAGATACGCAGTATTTT
TRBD1	TRBV6-5	TRBJ1-1	NA	14	CASSRDRVNTEAFF	TGTGCCAGCAGTCGGGACAGGGTGAACACTGAAGCTTTCTTT
TRBD1	TRBV15	TRBJ1-2	NA	16	CATSRDLQGALNGYTF	TGTGCCACCAGCAGAGATCTCCAGGGGGCGCTTAATGGCTACACCTTC
NA	TRBV19	TRBJ1-6	NA	13	CASSMVGGSPLHF	TGTGCCAGTAGTATGGTCGGAGGTTCACCCCTCCACTTT
TRBD2	TRBV23-1	TRBJ2-1	NA	21	CASSHPRTSAPEERELNEQFF	TGCGCCAGCAGTCACCCGAGGACGTCGGCCCCAGAGGAGCGGGAGTTGAATGAGCAGTTCTTC